These 8 T cell receptor beta chains share one sample of origin, sequenced in a study of blood T cell repertoires in COVID-19 (dated by TCRdb to 2020 to 2022). Library preparation used the immunoSEQ multiplex PCR assay. The source is immuneACCESS, and TCRdb retained only in-frame sequences with V and J called. Part of the clones is not carried over; for the studies checked, unresolved V genes explain less than half of this, and the remainder is unexplained. In all, the sample holds more than 300,000 clones, and roughly 90% of those were seen once. Around 6% of the sample is taken by the ten largest. Sequencing input: peripheral blood. These receptors originate from a man aged 18 to 29 who had recovered from COVID-19.

V gene TRBV29-1 combines with J gene TRBJ2-3; a possible D gene is TRBD1 (6 bases). Germline V lookup: CDR1 SQVTM, CDR2 ANQGSEA. This CDR3 region has 15 residues. Trimming took 7 bases from V and 0 from J, leaving 17 bases between them. The CDR3 coding sequence is TGCAGCGCGTTATGGACAGTAACTAGCACAGATACGCAGTATTTT. It codes for CSALWTVTSTDTQYF.

The chain links TRBV6-1 to TRBJ1-1; no reliable D call. Germline V gives CDR1 MNHNS, CDR2 SASEGT. Trimming shortened V by 2 bases and J by 3 bases, and 10 bases separated the two germline ends. The CDR3 length is 14 residues. CDR3 DNA sequence: TGTGCCAGCAGTGAAATTGGGCGGGACACTGAAGCTTTCTTT. Translating gives CASSEIGRDTEAFF.

V is TRBV2 and J is TRBJ1-6, with a weak D call TRBD1 (6 bases). The CDR3 runs 15 residues. Between the trimmed V and J ends, which lost 6 bases and 6 bases, there was a span of 15 bases. Per germline, CDR1 SNHLY and CDR2 FYNNEI. The CDR3 loop reads CASSQTGPFNSPLHF. Here the CDR3 DNA reads TGTGCCAGCAGCCAAACAGGGCCGTTTAATTCACCCCTCCACTTT.

The J gene is TRBJ2-7, the V gene TRBV18; 8 positions agree with TRBD1. The CDR3 has 14 residues. Germline assignment: CDR1 KGHSH and CDR2 LQKENI. V trimming: 3 bases; J trimming: 5 bases; junction bases outside the gene matches: 6. The CDR3 is CASSPRQGPNEQYF. The CDR3 nucleotides read TGTGCCAGCTCACCGCGACAGGGGCCCAACGAGCAGTACTTC.

The J gene is TRBJ2-2, the V gene TRBV9, with 9 bases identical to TRBD1. Germline V gene data show CDR1 as SGDLS and CDR2 as YYNGEE. The CDR3 totals 16 residues. V trimming: 3 bases; J trimming: 5 bases; junction bases outside the gene matches: 8. CDR3 amino acids: CASSAGPGQGTGELFF. The CDR3 coding sequence is TGTGCCAGCAGCGCGGGCCCGGGACAGGGTACCGGGGAGCTGTTTTTT.

The chain is built from TRBV6-6 and TRBJ2-7; D call uncertain. Germline assignment: CDR1 MNHNY and CDR2 SVGAGI (reference sequence). V was shortened by 7 bases and J by 6 bases, with 19 bases between the two germline ends. This CDR3 has 14 amino acids. The chain's CDR3 is CASISGPPRVEQYF. The CDR3 region has the DNA TGTGCCAGCATCTCCGGTCCTCCCCGGGTCGAGCAGTACTTC.

The chain is built from TRBV3-1 (or the pseudogene TRBV3-2) and TRBJ2-5; 10 bases map to TRBD2. Germline assignment: CDR1 LGHDT and CDR2 YNNKEL (reference sequence). The CDR3 totals 20 residues. The J segment lost 6 bases and the V segment lost 0 bases, leaving 19 bases of the junction unmatched. The DNA for the CDR3 is TGTGCCAGCAGCCAAGATGGACTGGCTAGCGGGAGTATTGGGCATCAGACCCAGTACTTC. The encoded protein is CASSQDGLASGSIGHQTQYF.

The J gene is TRBJ1-2, the V gene TRBV3-1 (or the pseudogene TRBV3-2); no reliable D call. Germline lookup yields CDR1 LGHDT and CDR2 YNNKEL (reference sequence). This CDR3 has 15 residues. The V end lost 2 bases, the J end lost 1 base, and 11 bases lay between the germline ends. The CDR3 DNA follows: TGTGCCAGCAGCCAAAACAGTGGATTTAACTATGGCTACACCTTC. It translates to CASSQNSGFNYGYTF.